This T cell receptor (beta chain) was sequenced for a study of blood T cell repertoires in COVID-19. This CDR3 spans 12 amino acids. V shed 7 bases and J shed 3 bases, with 10 bases lying between them. Germline CDR1 WNHNN, CDR2 SYGVQD (reference sequence). The method was immunoSEQ multiplex PCR; TCRdb's version includes in-frame clones alone and lacks a portion of them. The sample carries some 200,000 clones, about 86% recorded once. The chain combines TRBV10-1 with TRBJ2-7, with D possibly TRBD1 on 5 matching bases. The sequence derives from a young man with active or convalescent COVID-19. Sequencing was done on a sample of peripheral blood. The CDR3 sequence: CASKGTGYEQYF. Here the CDR3 DNA reads TGCGCCAGCAAAGGCACAGGCTACGAGCAGTACTTC.